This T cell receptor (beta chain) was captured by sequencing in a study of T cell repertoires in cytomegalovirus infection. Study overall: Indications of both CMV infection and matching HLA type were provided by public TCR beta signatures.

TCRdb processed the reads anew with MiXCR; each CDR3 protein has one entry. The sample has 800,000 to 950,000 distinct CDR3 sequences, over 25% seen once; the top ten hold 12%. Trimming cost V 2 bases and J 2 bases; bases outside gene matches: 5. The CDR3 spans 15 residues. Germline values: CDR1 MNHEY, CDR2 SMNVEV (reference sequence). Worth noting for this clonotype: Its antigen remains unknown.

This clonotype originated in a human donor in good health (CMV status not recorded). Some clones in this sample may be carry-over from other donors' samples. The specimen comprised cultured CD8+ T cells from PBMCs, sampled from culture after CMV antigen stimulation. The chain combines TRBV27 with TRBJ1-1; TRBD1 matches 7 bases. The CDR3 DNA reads TGTGCCAGCAGTTTACTACAGGGGATTAACACTGAAGCTTTCTTT. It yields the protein CASSLLQGINTEAFF.